This entry describes one T cell receptor (beta chain). What it binds is unknown. The sample originates from a study of immune evolution from preneoplasia to lung adenocarcinoma. Assay used: immunoSEQ multiplex PCR; TCRdb lists only in-frame clones, some missing. The sample records under 5,000 clones, about three quarters being singletons. The CDR3 covers 14 residues. V was trimmed by 5 bases and J by 5 bases, leaving 15 bases between them. Germline V gene data show CDR1 as SGHAT and CDR2 as FQNNGV. General study points: Later-stage lesions seemingly showed higher T cell density and diversity than normal lung.

Sequencing was performed on FFPE adjacent normal lung tissue. The sequence came from a donor at least 70 years old with lung adenocarcinoma. V and J are TRBV11-2 and TRBJ2-5; tentatively, D is TRBD1 (5 bases). The CDR3 here is CASSQGTSRETQYF. The CDR3 DNA sequence: TGTGCCAGCAGCCAGGGCACCTCCCGGGAGACCCAGTACTTC.